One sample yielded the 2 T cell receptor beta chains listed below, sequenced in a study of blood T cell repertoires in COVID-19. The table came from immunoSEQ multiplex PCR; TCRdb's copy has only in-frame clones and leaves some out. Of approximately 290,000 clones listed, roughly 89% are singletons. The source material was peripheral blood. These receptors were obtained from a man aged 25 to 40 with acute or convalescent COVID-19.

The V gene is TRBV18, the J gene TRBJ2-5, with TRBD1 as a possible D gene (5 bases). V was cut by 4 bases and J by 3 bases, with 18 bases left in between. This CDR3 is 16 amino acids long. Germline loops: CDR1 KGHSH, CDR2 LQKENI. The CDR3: CASSLNLQGSEETQYF. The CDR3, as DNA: TGTGCCAGCTCACTAAACCTCCAGGGATCGGAAGAGACCCAGTACTTC.

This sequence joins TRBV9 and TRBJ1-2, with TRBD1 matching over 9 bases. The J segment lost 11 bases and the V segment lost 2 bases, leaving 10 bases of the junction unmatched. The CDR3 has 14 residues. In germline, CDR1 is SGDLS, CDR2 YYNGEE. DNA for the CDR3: TGTGCCAGCAGCGTGCCGCCGACAGGGGGGACTTACACCTTC. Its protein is CASSVPPTGGTYTF.